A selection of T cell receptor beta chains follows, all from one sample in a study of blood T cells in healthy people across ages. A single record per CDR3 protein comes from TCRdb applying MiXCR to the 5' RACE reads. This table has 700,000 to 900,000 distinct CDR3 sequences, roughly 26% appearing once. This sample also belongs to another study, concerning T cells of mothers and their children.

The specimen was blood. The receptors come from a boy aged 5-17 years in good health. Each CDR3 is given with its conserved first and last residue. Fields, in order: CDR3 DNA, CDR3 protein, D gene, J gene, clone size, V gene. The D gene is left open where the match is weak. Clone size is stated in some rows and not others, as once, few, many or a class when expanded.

DNA: TGCAGCGTTGGAAGGGGATTTTACAATGAGCAGTTCTTC
CDR3: CSVGRGFYNEQFF
D: NA
J: TRBJ2-1
size: NA
V: TRBV29-1

DNA: TGCAGCGCTCAAACACCGGGATGTTCGAACACCGGGGAGCTGTTTTTT
CDR3: CSAQTPGCSNTGELFF
D: NA
J: TRBJ2-2
size: NA
V: TRBV29-1

DNA: TGTGCCAGCAGTGATGCGGGACCGAGCTCTGGAAACACCATATATTTT
CDR3: CASSDAGPSSGNTIYF
D: NA
J: TRBJ1-3
size: NA
V: TRBV25-1

DNA: TGCAGCTTGCCCGGCGAGGGTGAAAAACTGTTTTTT
CDR3: CSLPGEGEKLFF
D: NA
J: TRBJ1-4
size: many
V: TRBV29-1

DNA: TGTGCCAGCTCACCAGGGAGGCGGGATGAAAAACTGTTTTTT
CDR3: CASSPGRRDEKLFF
D: NA
J: TRBJ1-4
size: NA
V: TRBV18

DNA: TGTGCCAGCAGCCAGAGGGCTGGCTACACCTTC
CDR3: CASSQRAGYTF
D: NA
J: TRBJ1-2
size: few
V: TRBV3-1

DNA: TGCAGTGCTAGGGAATTAGCGGGGGCCGGGGAGACCCAGTACTTC
CDR3: CSARELAGAGETQYF
D: TRBD2
J: TRBJ2-5
size: NA
V: TRBV20-1

DNA: TGTGCCAGCAGCTTAGGAGCTTCGCTATTGGGGAATGAGCAGTTCTTC
CDR3: CASSLGASLLGNEQFF
D: NA
J: TRBJ2-1
size: few
V: TRBV11-1

DNA: TGTGCCAGCAGCTTGGGGGCAGGGAGGTACGAGCAGTACTTC
CDR3: CASSLGAGRYEQYF
D: NA
J: TRBJ2-7
size: few
V: TRBV5-5

DNA: TGTGCCAGCAGTTTAGCGTCGGCCTGGGGTTCCTATAATTCACCCCTCCACTTT
CDR3: CASSLASAWGSYNSPLHF
D: NA
J: TRBJ1-6
size: few
V: TRBV12-3/TRBV12-4

DNA: TGCAGCGTCGGACAGGGAAAAAACTTCGGTGGCTACACCTTC
CDR3: CSVGQGKNFGGYTF
D: TRBD1
J: TRBJ1-2
size: NA
V: TRBV29-1